This TCR beta chain stems from a study of early T cells in non-severe SARS-CoV-2 infection. Looking at the study overall: Bulk RNA taken from unsorted whole blood was sequenced, leaving chains unpaired. Regarding the study as a whole: A preference for anti-spike CD8 responses marked VDJdb matching, which missed private and CD4 specificities.

Germline loops: CDR1 SEHNR, CDR2 FQNEAQ (reference sequence). The CDR3 length is 15 residues. Trimming took off 2 bases at V and 6 bases at J, with 13 bases between the two ends. This clonotype has ten or more counts. Its antigen is still unknown. Attachment of unique molecular identifiers to individual cDNA molecules was performed. Using its own MiXCR run on the 5' RACE reads, TCRdb lists one record per CDR3 protein. The repertoire holds about 27,000 distinct CDR3 sequences, approximately 5.1% seen once, with 4% in the top ten. The source material was whole blood. The chain combines TRBV7-9 with TRBJ1-4; D is uncertain. The receptor's source is an adult who was a healthcare worker with PCR-confirmed SARS-CoV-2 infection or an uninfected control (not recorded which). CDR3 nucleotide sequence: TGTGCCAGCAGCTTATCCCGGATGGAAGATGAAAAACTGTTTTTT. This sequence encodes CASSLSRMEDEKLFF.